Below, one T cell receptor (beta chain) is given with its context. The junction differs from germline at one of its ends, possibly a read error. The length of the CDR3 is 11 residues. Germline lookup yields CDR1 SQVTM and CDR2 ANQGSEA. The data stem from a study of blood T cells in healthy people across ages. The wider study: Template switching caught about one barcoded beta molecule for each two T cells.

The authors ran a second PCR of 7 to 11 cycles using a sample-barcoded 5' primer and a J-beta primer mix. Each TCR beta cDNA got a 12-nucleotide random molecular identifier. One entry per CDR3 protein, called by TCRdb with MiXCR from the 5' RACE reads. The data contain 550,000 to 800,000 distinct CDR3 sequences, around a fifth of them singletons. This receptor was obtained from a man in his 70s in good health. Input material: blood. The chain links TRBV29-1 to TRBJ2-5; TRBD2 might be the D (6 bases). This CDR3 reads CSVVRDSRAFF. CDR3 nucleotide sequence: TGCAGCGTTGTCCGGGACTCCAGGGCGTTCTTC.